This TCR beta chain was identified in a study of T-cell memory formation after mild COVID-19. Study-level points and caveats: Researchers report contracting CD4+ clones mostly in CM and EM, with CD8+ clones in EMRA. Among clones contracting day 15 to 85, CD4/CD8 was balanced, whereas later expanders leaned CD4+. Some clones that responded turned up in pre-infection memory, which suggests that cross-reactive memory joined in.

Constant-segment primers served in 5'RACE that generated TCR alpha and TCR beta cDNA libraries bearing sample barcodes and UMIs. One entry per CDR3 protein results from TCRdb running MiXCR on the 5' RACE reads. This sample has under 650,000 distinct CDR3 sequences, with 15% to 20% found just once. This CDR3 is 13 amino acids long. Losses at the gene ends were 6 bases for V and 8 bases for J; bases not matched to a gene: 10. Germline V CDR1 and CDR2: SQVTM, ANQGSEA. In regard to this clonotype: What it recognizes is unknown.

V gene TRBV29-1 combines with J gene TRBJ2-1; TRBD2 matches at 7 bases. Specimen: PBMCs or a T cell subset sorted from them (not recorded which). The origin of this receptor is an adult woman who had mild COVID-19 (a few samples of this study predate the infection). Cell type and time point are not known. The CDR3 DNA reads TGCAGCGTAGGGAGGGGCCGAATGGATGAGCAGTTCTTC. Encoded protein: CSVGRGRMDEQFF.